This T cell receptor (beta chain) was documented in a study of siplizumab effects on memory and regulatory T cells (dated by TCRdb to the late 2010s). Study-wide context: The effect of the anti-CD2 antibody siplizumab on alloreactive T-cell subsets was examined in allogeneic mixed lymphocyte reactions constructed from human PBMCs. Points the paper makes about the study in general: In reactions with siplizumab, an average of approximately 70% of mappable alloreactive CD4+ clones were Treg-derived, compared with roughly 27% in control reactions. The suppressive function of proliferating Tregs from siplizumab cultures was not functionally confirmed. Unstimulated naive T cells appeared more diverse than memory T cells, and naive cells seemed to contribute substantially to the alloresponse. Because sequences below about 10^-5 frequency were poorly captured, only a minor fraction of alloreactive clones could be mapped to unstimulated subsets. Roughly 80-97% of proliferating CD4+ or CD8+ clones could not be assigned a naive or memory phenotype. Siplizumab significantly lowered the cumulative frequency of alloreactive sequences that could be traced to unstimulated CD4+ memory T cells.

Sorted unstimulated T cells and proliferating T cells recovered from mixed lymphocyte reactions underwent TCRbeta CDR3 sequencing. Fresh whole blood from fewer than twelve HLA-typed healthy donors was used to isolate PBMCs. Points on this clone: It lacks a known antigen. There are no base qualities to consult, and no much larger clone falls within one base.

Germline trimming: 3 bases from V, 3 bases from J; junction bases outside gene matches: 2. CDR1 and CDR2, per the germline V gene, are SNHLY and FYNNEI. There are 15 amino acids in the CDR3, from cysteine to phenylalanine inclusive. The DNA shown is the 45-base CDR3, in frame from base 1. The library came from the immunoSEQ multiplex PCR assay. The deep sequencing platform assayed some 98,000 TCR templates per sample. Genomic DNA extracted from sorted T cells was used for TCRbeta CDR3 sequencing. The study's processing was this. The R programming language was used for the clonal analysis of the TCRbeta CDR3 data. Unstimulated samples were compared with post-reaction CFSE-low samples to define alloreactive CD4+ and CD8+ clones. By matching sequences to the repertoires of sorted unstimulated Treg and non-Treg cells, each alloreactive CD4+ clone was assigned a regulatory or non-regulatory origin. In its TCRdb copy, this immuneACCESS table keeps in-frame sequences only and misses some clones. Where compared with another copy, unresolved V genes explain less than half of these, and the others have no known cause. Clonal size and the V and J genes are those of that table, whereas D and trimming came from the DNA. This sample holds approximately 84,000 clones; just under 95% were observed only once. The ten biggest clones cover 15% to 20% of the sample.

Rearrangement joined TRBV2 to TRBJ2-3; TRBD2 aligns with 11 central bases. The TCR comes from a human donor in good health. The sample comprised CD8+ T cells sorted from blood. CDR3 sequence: CASSDASGRTDTQYF. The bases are TGTGCCAGCAGTGACGCTAGCGGGAGGACAGATACGCAGTATTTT. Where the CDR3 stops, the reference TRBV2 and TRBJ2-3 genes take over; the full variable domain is EPEVTQTPSHQVTQMGQEVILRCVPISNHLYFYWYRQILGQKVEFLVSFYNNEISEKSEIFDDQFSVERPDGSNFTLKIRSTKLEDSAMYFCASSDASGRTDTQYFGPGTRLTVL.